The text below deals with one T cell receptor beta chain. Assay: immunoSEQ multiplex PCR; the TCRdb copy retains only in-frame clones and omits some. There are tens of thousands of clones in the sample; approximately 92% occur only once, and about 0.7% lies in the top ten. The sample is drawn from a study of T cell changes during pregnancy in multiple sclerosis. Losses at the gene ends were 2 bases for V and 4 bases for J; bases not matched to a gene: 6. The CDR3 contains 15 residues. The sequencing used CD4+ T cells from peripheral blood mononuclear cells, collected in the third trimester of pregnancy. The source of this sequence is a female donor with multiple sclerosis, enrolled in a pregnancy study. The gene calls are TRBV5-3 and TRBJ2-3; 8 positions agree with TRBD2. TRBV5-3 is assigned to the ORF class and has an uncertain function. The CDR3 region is CARSFNGRVPDTQYF. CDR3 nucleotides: TGTGCCAGAAGCTTCAACGGGAGGGTGCCAGATACGCAGTATTTT.